This T cell receptor beta chain emerged from a study of CD8 T cells in Susac syndrome. Whole-study context: Clinically active disease was present in more than five of the sequenced Susac syndrome patients. About 8 of these patients were in remission.

The study sequenced TCR beta in blood CD8+ and CD4+ T cells. It was with random hexamers that roughly 0.5 to 1 ug RNA was reverse transcribed. TCRdb used MiXCR to reprocess the immunoSEQ multiplex PCR reads, holding one entry per CDR3 protein. The sample holds about 180,000 distinct CDR3 sequences, 94% seen once. Germline CDR1 SEHNR, CDR2 FQNEAQ (reference sequence). V dropped 5 bases and J dropped 6; count of bases not matched to a gene: 4. The CDR3 totals 15 residues. V and J are TRBV7-9 and TRBJ1-6; 10 bases fit TRBD1. What was sequenced was CD4+ T cells from PBMCs. The origin of this receptor is a human donor with Susac syndrome. The CDR3 region has the DNA TGTGCCAGCAGCGTAAGACAGGGGGCTAATTCACCCCTCCACTTT. This translates into CASSVRQGANSPLHF.